These T cell receptor beta chains were read from a single sample in a study of T cells in narcolepsy. Measured with immunoSEQ multiplex PCR; TCRdb has only the in-frame clones, and not every one. This table holds 20,000 to 25,000 clones, 92% found once. The sample was CD45RA- memory CD4+ T cells from PBMCs. Source of these receptors: a human donor with narcolepsy. The CDR3 runs from the conserved cysteine through the conserved F or W. D genes are given only for firm matches. A row's size may be missing; if present it is once, few, many or a size class.

TRBJ2-5	-	-	TRBV21-1	CASSLRTPREQYF	TGTGCCAGCAGCCTCAGAACCCCGCGAGAGCAGTACTTC
TRBJ2-5	-	-	TRBV6-6	CASRDNRGGTETQYF	TGTGCCAGCAGAGATAACAGGGGAGGGACAGAGACCCAGTACTTC
TRBJ2-2	few	-	TRBV7-9	CASSSRRVSQRGTGELFF	TGTGCCAGCAGCTCCAGGAGGGTGTCCCAAAGAGGGACCGGGGAGCTGTTTTTT
TRBJ2-5	-	TRBD2	TRBV5-1	CASSLGRTSGKETQYF	TGCGCCAGCAGCTTGGGGAGGACTAGCGGAAAAGAGACCCAGTACTTC
TRBJ1-4	-	-	TRBV28	CASSLYGTASKLFF	TGTGCCAGCAGTTTATACGGGACGGCTTCAAAACTGTTTTTT
TRBJ2-1	-	TRBD2	TRBV9	CASSVGSGLAGDNEQFF	TGTGCCAGCAGCGTAGGGTCAGGACTAGCGGGCGACAATGAGCAGTTCTTC
TRBJ2-1	-	TRBD2	TRBV6-5	CASSFSGSAYNEQFF	TGTGCCAGCAGTTTTAGCGGGAGTGCTTACAATGAGCAGTTCTTC
TRBJ1-4	-	TRBD1	TRBV19	CASSETGTVNEKLFF	TGTGCCAGTAGTGAGACCGGGACAGTTAATGAAAAACTGTTTTTT
TRBJ2-5	-	-	TRBV15	CATSEGYRATETQYF	TGTGCCACCAGCGAAGGATACAGGGCAACCGAGACCCAGTACTTC
TRBJ2-2	-	-	TRBV10-3	CAISGGREGGELFF	TGTGCCATCAGTGGGGGCAGGGAAGGCGGGGAGCTGTTTTTT
TRBJ2-7	-	TRBD2	TRBV18	CASSLGLAGALGEQYF	TGTGCCAGCTCACTGGGACTAGCGGGAGCCCTCGGCGAGCAGTACTTC
TRBJ2-5	-	-	TRBV5-1	CASSLAPPRETQYF	TGCGCCAGCAGCTTGGCTCCACCCCGGGAGACCCAGTACTTC
TRBJ2-7	-	TRBD2	TRBV5-1	CASSLSGRARYEQYF	TGCGCCAGCAGTCTCAGCGGGAGGGCCAGATACGAGCAGTACTTC
TRBJ1-4	-	TRBD1	TRBV4-2	CASSQEGTAPYRNEKLFF	TGTGCCAGCAGCCAAGAGGGGACAGCCCCTTATCGTAATGAAAAACTGTTTTTT
TRBJ1-1	-	TRBD1	TRBV5-1	CASSTRQGTAFF	TGCGCCAGCAGTACTAGACAGGGAACAGCTTTCTTT